This TCR beta chain emerged from a study of cytomegalovirus exposure and HLA in healthy donors. The CDR3 runs to 13 residues. Germline V lookup: CDR1 SGDLS, CDR2 YYNGEE. The V gene lost 9 bases and the J gene lost 1 base, with 13 bases spanning the gap. PCR involved 60 Vbeta and 13 Jbeta primers. Profiled with immunoSEQ multiplex PCR; TCRdb holds only in-frame clones, not every one. There are roughly 150,000 clones in the sample; 80% to 85% occur only once, and 1.5% lies in the top ten. The TCR was taken from a woman aged 18-29 years in good health and CMV-seronegative. The sequencing input was PBMCs. The V and J genes are TRBV9 and TRBJ1-1; no clear D. The chain's CDR3 is CATTRRENTEAFF. Written as DNA, the CDR3 is TGTGCCACCACCCGAAGAGAGAACACTGAAGCTTTCTTT. Using reference TRBV9 and TRBJ1-1 for the parts outside the CDR3, the full variable domain is DSGVTQTPKHLITATGQRVTLRCSPRSGDLSVYWYQQSLDQGLQFLIQYYNGEERAKGNILERFSAQQFPDLHSELNLSSLELGDSALYFCATTRRENTEAFFGQGTRLTVV.